Listed below are T cell receptor beta chains from one sample, sequenced in a study of control samples from healthy donors and cancer patients. Here immunoSEQ multiplex PCR was the method, and the copy in TCRdb shows in-frame clones only, minus some. Of 150,000 to 200,000 clones listed, around 88% are singletons. The sample taken for sequencing was blood. Receptor source: a man between 18 and 35 years old in good health. CDR3s include the opening cysteine and the closing phenylalanine or tryptophan. D genes are given only for firm matches. Expanded clones get a size class; other rows say once, few or many, or leave the size out.

size,length,V,J,D,DNA,CDR3
NA,18,TRBV30,TRBJ1-3,NA,TGTGCCTGGAGTAAAAACATAGGGGATAGATTCTCTGGAAACACCATATATTTT,CAWSKNIGDRFSGNTIYF
NA,14,TRBV5-1,TRBJ1-4,NA,TGCGCCAGCAGCTTGGAGACAGCTAATGAAAAACTGTTTTTT,CASSLETANEKLFF
few,15,TRBV5-5,TRBJ1-5,NA,TGTGCCAGCAGCTTGGGCCCCGAGGGCAATCAGCCCCAGCATTTT,CASSLGPEGNQPQHF
NA,13,TRBV7-9,TRBJ1-2,NA,TGTGCCAGCAGCTTCGGAGAGAACTACGGCTACACCTTC,CASSFGENYGYTF
NA,14,TRBV5-1,TRBJ2-7,NA,TGCGCCAGCAACCCCCAGGGGAGGTCCTACGAGCAGTACTTC,CASNPQGRSYEQYF
NA,15,TRBV9,TRBJ1-1,TRBD1,TGTGCCAGCAGCGTAGTCGGACAGGGAAACACTGAAGCTTTCTTT,CASSVVGQGNTEAFF
NA,13,TRBV30,TRBJ1-4,NA,TGTGCCTGGAGTTGGGCAGTTGATGAAAAACTGTTTTTT,CAWSWAVDEKLFF
NA,16,TRBV30,TRBJ2-2,NA,TGTGCCTGGAGTGAAAGGTGGGGGCGCGTTACCGGGGAGCTGTTTTTT,CAWSERWGRVTGELFF
NA,13,TRBV13,TRBJ2-7,NA,TGTGCCAGCAGCTTAGAATCCTCCTACGAGCAGTACTTC,CASSLESSYEQYF
once,14,TRBV30,TRBJ2-3,NA,TGTGCCTGGAGTTTTCAGGGTAGCACAGATACGCAGTATTTT,CAWSFQGSTDTQYF
NA,12,TRBV2,TRBJ2-7,NA,TGTGCCAGCGGGTTCCAGACCTACGAGCAGTACTTC,CASGFQTYEQYF
NA,13,TRBV7-3,TRBJ2-7,TRBD1,TGTGCCAGCAGCCGTCCCCGAGGGGCAGGGGGATACTTC,CASSRPRGAGGYF
once,11,TRBV27,TRBJ2-3,NA,TGTGCCAGCAGTATTGGTGATACGCAGTATTTT,CASSIGDTQYF